What follows are 14 T cell receptor beta chains derived from one specimen sequenced in a study of T-cell memory formation after mild COVID-19 listed by TCRdb under 2021. Library preparation was by 5' RACE. Sequenced on an Illumina NovaSeq 6000. In TCRdb, the public reads were trimmed at Q25 with fastp and aligned with MiXCR, with productive beta chains retained. Under each unique CDR3 protein, matching rows form one entry showing the most common genes and DNA. The sample table contains hundreds of thousands of distinct CDR3 sequences; only one count was recorded for around 8% of them. Jointly, the top ten make up around a fifth of the sample. Sequencing was done on a sample of PBMCs or a T cell subset sorted from them (not recorded which). These TCRs come from a young man who had mild COVID-19 (a few samples of this study predate the infection). The sample titles of this study are shuffled in the database, so cell type and time point are left out; the donor was told from shared clones.

This clonotype occurred a few times. This chain uses TRBV20-1 with TRBJ2-5, with 7 bases identical to TRBD2. Trimming cost V 2 bases and J 3 bases; bases outside gene matches: 9. CDR1 DFQATT and CDR2 SNEGSKA come from the germline V gene (reference sequence). CDR3 length: 15 residues. CDR3 coding DNA: TGCAGTGCTAGATACGGACATGGGGGGGAAGAGACCCAGTACTTC. It is translated as CSARYGHGGEETQYF.

This sequence joins TRBV7-8 and TRBJ2-2; 7 bases fit TRBD2. Germline loops: CDR1 SGHVS, CDR2 FQNEAQ. The CDR3 runs to 15 residues. J was trimmed by 5 bases and V by 5 bases; bases with no gene match: 8. Here the CDR3 reads CASSPTSLGTGELFF. DNA of the CDR3: TGTGCCAGCAGCCCGACTAGCTTAGGGACCGGGGAGCTGTTTTTT.

The chain carries TRBV4-2 and TRBJ2-3; D gene uncertain. Trimming pared 0 bases from V and 6 bases from J, leaving 4 bases between. This CDR3 comprises 12 residues. CDR1 and CDR2 (germline): LGHNA, YNFKEQ. In DNA, the CDR3 is TGTGCCAGCAGCCAAGAGTATGATACGCAGTATTTT. Encoded protein: CASSQEYDTQYF.

This chain connects TRBV3-1 to TRBJ2-1; D possibly matches TRBD1 or TRBD2 (5 bases each). CDR1 and CDR2 (germline): LGHDT, YNNKEL (reference sequence). Trimming removed 5 bases from V and 8 bases from J, with 16 bases in between. The CDR3 is made up of 14 amino acids. This chain's CDR3 is CASSNRGGGDEQFF. Written as DNA, the CDR3 is TGTGCCAGCAGCAACCGGGGCGGTGGGGATGAGCAGTTCTTC.

This clonotype was found a few times. This sequence joins TRBV12-3 or TRBV12-4 and TRBJ1-6; TRBD1 is a possible D gene (5 bases). There are 14 residues in the CDR3. V dropped 6 bases and J dropped 10 bases, with 16 bases sitting between them. The CDR3 sequence is CASRVGGPESPLHF. The CDR3 DNA is TGTGCCAGCAGAGTGGGGGGTCCGGAATCACCCCTCCACTTT.

This chain links TRBV6-2 or TRBV6-3 with TRBJ2-1; TRBD1 matches 10 bases. V gave up 6 bases and J gave up 4 bases; unmatched junction bases: 12. In germline, CDR1 is MNHEY, CDR2 SVGEGT. This CDR3 contains 17 residues. The CDR3 bases are TGTGCCAGCAGCAACCGGAGGACAGGGGGTTATTACAATGAGCAGTTCTTC. Encoded protein: CASSNRRTGGYYNEQFF.

The genes are TRBV5-1 and TRBJ2-2; tentative D call: TRBD1 (5 bases). The CDR3 runs to 16 residues. The germline V gene encodes CDR1 SGHRS and CDR2 YFSETQ. Deletions cut 3 bases from V and 3 bases from J, with 15 bases between. The DNA for the CDR3 is TGCGCCAGCAGCTCCCCCTATCGACAGCACACCGGGGAGCTGTTTTTT. Its protein is CASSSPYRQHTGELFF.

This clonotype has just a few counts. The CDR3 spells CASSPGGTGALPMNSPLHF. The CDR3 DNA sequence: TGTGCCAGCAGCCCGGGGGGGACAGGGGCCCTACCGATGAATTCACCCCTCCACTTT. This chain joins TRBV9 and TRBJ1-6; TRBD1 aligns across 10 bases. The length of the CDR3 is 19 residues. Germline loops: CDR1 SGDLS, CDR2 YYNGEE. V lost 4 bases and J lost 7; bases outside the gene matches: 17.

In this sample, this clonotype turned up many times. This chain connects TRBV4-3 to TRBJ2-3; 7 bases map to TRBD1. The germline V gene encodes CDR1 LGHNA and CDR2 YSLEER. This CDR3 is 19 amino acids long. Trimming at V came to 1 base and at J to 2 bases, leaving 15 bases not matched to a gene. In DNA form, the CDR3 reads TGCGCCAGCAGCCAAGGTTTTACCCCGGGACAGACTTTCACAGATACGCAGTATTTT. It encodes CASSQGFTPGQTFTDTQYF.

The sample holds a few counts of this clonotype. The chain uses TRBV7-2 and TRBJ1-5; TRBD1 matches 8 bases. The V segment lost 3 bases and the J segment 5 bases; nucleotides outside the gene matches: 6. Germline CDR1 is SGHTA and CDR2 is FQGNSA. The CDR3 runs to 15 residues. The CDR3 DNA reads TGTGCCAGCAGCTTCATAACAGGGGGGCATCAGCCCCAGCATTTT. Translated: CASSFITGGHQPQHF. Using reference TRBV7-2 and TRBJ1-5 for the parts outside the CDR3, the full variable domain is GAGVSQSPSNKVTEKGKDVELRCDPISGHTALYWYRQSLGQGLEFLIYFQGNSAPDKSGLPSDRFSAERTGGSVSTLTIQRTQQEDSAVYLCASSFITGGHQPQHFGDGTRLSIL.

This clonotype has a count of ten or more. The chain carries TRBV19 and TRBJ2-7; D is undetermined. The CDR3 has 13 amino acids. Germline-derived CDR1 and CDR2 are LNHDA and SQIVND (reference sequence). V shed 4 bases and J shed 6 bases, with 13 bases lying between them. The CDR3 region is CASSTTVATEQYF. CDR3 nucleotide sequence: TGTGCCAGTAGTACCACAGTGGCTACCGAGCAGTACTTC.

This clonotype has just a few counts. CDR3 coding DNA: TGTGCCAGCAGGTCAGCGAACACTGAAGCTTTCTTT. Residues: CASRSANTEAFF. The chain uses TRBV3-1 and TRBJ1-1; D uncertain. Trimming removed 6 bases from V and 1 base from J, with 6 bases in between. This CDR3 comprises 12 residues. CDR1 LGHDT and CDR2 YNNKEL come from the germline V gene (reference sequence).

A few counts support this clonotype. The rearrangement uses TRBV9 and TRBJ1-2; D perhaps matches TRBD1 (5 bases). The CDR3 is 14 amino acids. Germline V CDR1 and CDR2: SGDLS, YYNGEE. V was clipped by 0 bases and J by 0 bases, with 6 bases between them. The CDR3, as DNA: TGTGCCAGCAGCGTAGGGGGCACTAACTATGGCTACACCTTC. Protein: CASSVGGTNYGYTF.

This clonotype has more than one count but fewer than ten. The CDR3 DNA sequence: TGTGCCAGCAGCTGGACCGTCGCGGGGGAAGCTTTCTTT. Protein: CASSWTVAGEAFF. This chain links TRBV5-4 with TRBJ1-1, with D unresolved. The CDR3 extends over 13 amino acids. Germline lookup yields CDR1 SGHNT and CDR2 YYREEE (reference sequence). Trimming left V 3 bases short and J 8 bases short, with 14 bases between.